These 30 T cell receptor beta chains share one sample of origin, sequenced in a study of blood T cell repertoires in COVID-19 (dated by TCRdb to about 2020). Library preparation used the immunoSEQ multiplex PCR assay. TCRdb took this table from immuneACCESS and kept in-frame rearrangements with V and J called. Such tables lack part of the clones; where checked against another copy, unresolved V genes explain under half of the gap, and the rest is unexplained. Here the sample has some 70,000 clones; 88% occur a single time. Less than 3% of the sample goes to the ten largest clones. The sample comprised peripheral blood. The receptors were gathered from a man in his 70s with active or convalescent COVID-19.

The rearrangement uses TRBV6-5 and TRBJ2-3; 7 bases agree with TRBD1. V shed 6 bases and J 5 bases; nucleotides not matched to a gene: 11. This CDR3 comprises 15 residues. Germline CDR1 is MNHEY and CDR2 is SVGAGI. The CDR3 region has the DNA TGTGCCAGCAGGCCGATGGGACAGCTTGTAGATACGCAGTATTTT. Amino acids: CASRPMGQLVDTQYF.

The rearrangement uses TRBV5-5 and TRBJ1-2; no firm D call. CDR1 SGHKS and CDR2 YYEKEE come from the germline V gene (reference sequence). This CDR3 comprises 12 residues. The ends were cut back, 2 bases at V and 5 bases at J, with 7 bases in the middle. CDR3 nucleotide sequence: TGTGCCAGCAGCTTCCAGGTATATGGCTACACCTTC. Translated, it gives CASSFQVYGYTF.

This chain links TRBV3-1 (or the pseudogene TRBV3-2) with TRBJ2-7; the D gene is possibly TRBD2 (5 bases). Germline V gene sequence: CDR1 LGHDT, CDR2 YNNKEL (reference sequence). Deletions cut 1 base from V and 7 bases from J, with 11 bases between. The CDR3 sequence is 13 residues long. The CDR3 DNA sequence: TGTGCCAGCAGCCAAGTGTCTAGCCTTGAGCAGTACTTC. Its protein product is CASSQVSSLEQYF.

V is TRBV6-5 and J is TRBJ1-1, with unresolved D. CDR3 length: 13 amino acids. The germline gives CDR1 MNHEY, CDR2 SVGAGI. The V end lost 2 bases, the J end lost 6 bases, and 10 bases lay between the germline ends. DNA for the CDR3: TGTGCCAGCAGTTACGACACGAAATCTGAAGCTTTCTTT. It yields the protein CASSYDTKSEAFF.

This chain links TRBV29-1 with TRBJ1-3; 8 bases line up with TRBD1. CDR1 and CDR2 from the germline V gene are SQVTM and ANQGSEA. With V trimmed by 1 base and J by 3 bases, 2 bases remained unmatched. The CDR3 length is 14 residues. CDR3 region: CSVEVTGVGNTIYF. CDR3 nucleotide sequence: TGCAGCGTTGAAGTGACAGGGGTTGGAAACACCATATATTTT.

Concerning this clone: An end of the junction differs from the germline gene, which may be a read error. The chain joins TRBV5-1 to TRBJ2-1, with 7 nucleotides matching TRBD2. The CDR3 consists of 16 residues. Germline V gene sequence: CDR1 SGHRS, CDR2 YFSETQ. The DNA of the CDR3 is TGCGCCCGCAGACGGGCCCGGGGGGAGTCTTACAATGAGCAGTTCTTC. This encodes CARRRARGESYNEQFF.

The genes are TRBV5-4 and TRBJ1-1, with 8 bases matching TRBD1. The CDR3 runs to 12 residues. The V segment lost 6 bases and the J segment 14 bases; nucleotides outside the gene matches: 12. Germline assignment: CDR1 SGHNT and CDR2 YYREEE (reference sequence). The CDR3 nucleotides are TGTGCCAGCAACCTTGGGACAGGTTCACTCTTCTTT. Protein: CASNLGTGSLFF.

The chain couples TRBV6-5 to TRBJ1-6; 7 nucleotides agree with TRBD1. CDR3 length: 15 amino acids. The V gene end was trimmed by 0 bases and the J gene end by 12 bases; junction bases not matched to a gene: 8. Germline V gene sequence: CDR1 MNHEY, CDR2 SVGAGI. CDR3 sequence reads: CASSYSRQGLVPLHF. CDR3 DNA sequence: TGTGCCAGCAGTTACTCGAGACAGGGTTTGGTACCCCTCCACTTT.

This clone has only a few counts. This chain uses TRBV6-1 with TRBJ1-1; a weak D match, TRBD1 (5 bases). Germline CDR1 is MNHNS and CDR2 is SASEGT. The CDR3 loop spans 13 amino acids. Deletions cut 2 bases from V and 7 bases from J, with 11 bases between. CDR3 protein: CASSETTGIEAFF. CDR3 DNA: TGTGCCAGCAGTGAAACTACAGGTATTGAAGCTTTCTTT.

The gene calls are TRBV5-1 and TRBJ2-1; 7 positions agree with TRBD1. The germline gives CDR1 SGHRS, CDR2 YFSETQ. V lost 0 bases to trimming and J lost 3 bases; unmatched junction nucleotides: 6. The CDR3 sequence is 16 residues long. The CDR3 sequence: CASSLVRDSYYNEQFF. CDR3 in DNA: TGCGCCAGCAGCTTGGTAAGGGACAGTTACTACAATGAGCAGTTCTTC.

CDR3 DNA sequence: TGTGCCAGCAGCCCGGGACTCAACTACGAGCAGTACTTC. This encodes CASSPGLNYEQYF. The gene calls are TRBV12-3 or TRBV12-4 and TRBJ2-7, with a possible D match to TRBD2 (6 bases). The CDR3 has 13 residues. The V end was cut by 6 bases, the J end by 3 bases, with 12 bases between.

The chain uses TRBV14 and TRBJ1-5; weak D call: TRBD1 (5 bases). Trimming took 0 bases from V and 2 from J, leaving 29 bases between them. This CDR3 has 22 residues. CDR1 SGHDN and CDR2 FVKESK come from the germline V gene. Here the CDR3 DNA reads TGTGCCAGCAGCCAAGATCTTAGTGGTGTTCACCGCCGGGGGAATGGCAATCAGCCCCAGCATTTT. It encodes CASSQDLSGVHRRGNGNQPQHF.

A single count supports this clone. This rearrangement joins TRBV5-1 to TRBJ1-1; 8 bases map to TRBD1. Germline values: CDR1 SGHRS, CDR2 YFSETQ. The CDR3 has 16 amino acids. With V trimmed by 4 bases and J by 1 base, 9 bases remained unmatched. DNA for the CDR3: TGCGCCAGCAGCCGGTCAGGGACAGGCGGGAACACTGAAGCTTTCTTT. Its translation is CASSRSGTGGNTEAFF. The full variable domain, in which reference TRBV5-1 and TRBJ1-1 provide the parts outside the CDR3, is KAGVTQTPRYLIKTRGQQVTLSCSPISGHRSVSWYQQTPGQGLQFLFEYFSETQRNKGNFPGRFSGRQFSNSRSEMNVSTLELGDSALYLCASSRSGTGGNTEAFFGQGTRLTVV.

This rearrangement joins TRBV5-1 to TRBJ1-2; perhaps TRBD1 as D (5 bases). Trimming left V 0 bases short and J 1 base short, with 7 bases between. CDR1 SGHRS and CDR2 YFSETQ come from the germline V gene. CDR3 size: 14 residues. The CDR3 DNA reads TGCGCCAGCAGCTTGGGACAGTTTAACTATGGCTACACCTTC. It translates to CASSLGQFNYGYTF.

The genes are TRBV4-2 and TRBJ1-1; the D is unclear. Trimming removed 3 bases at V and 0 bases at J, with 11 bases between. Germline V lookup: CDR1 LGHNA, CDR2 YNFKEQ. There are 15 residues in the CDR3. The CDR3 is CASSHSVGMNTEAFF. As DNA, the CDR3 is TGTGCCAGCAGCCACTCAGTGGGCATGAACACTGAAGCTTTCTTT.

This clone was observed a single time. The genes are TRBV19 and TRBJ1-3; D ambiguous. The germline gives CDR1 LNHDA, CDR2 SQIVND (reference sequence). The CDR3 is 14 amino acids. The V end was cut by 3 bases, the J end by 0 bases, with 6 bases between. The DNA for the CDR3 is TGTGCCAGTAGTATTCTGAGCTCTGGAAACACCATATATTTT. Translating gives CASSILSSGNTIYF.

The table lists this clone with a count of one. The chain has TRBV10-2 and TRBJ1-2; no firm D call. Trimming left V 2 bases short and J 8 bases short, with 9 bases between. The germline V gene has CDR1 WSHSY and CDR2 SAAADI. The CDR3 runs to 12 residues. This chain's CDR3 is CASSEEGWGYTF. For the CDR3, the DNA is TGCGCCAGCAGTGAGGAGGGATGGGGCTACACCTTC.

This clone has just one count. The chain carries TRBV19 and TRBJ2-2; 10 bases fit TRBD2. The CDR3 spans 16 residues. Germline CDR1 LNHDA, CDR2 SQIVND (reference sequence). The J segment lost 7 bases and the V segment lost 5 bases, leaving 10 bases of the junction unmatched. The CDR3 sequence: CASSAPVTSGNGELFF. The CDR3 DNA follows: TGTGCCAGTAGTGCCCCCGTTACTAGCGGGAACGGGGAGCTGTTTTTT.

The chain combines TRBV7-8 with TRBJ2-1; TRBD2 might be the D (6 bases). The CDR3 has 15 residues. In germline, CDR1 is SGHVS, CDR2 FQNEAQ. V was trimmed by 4 bases and J by 0 bases, leaving 10 bases between them. The CDR3: CASSSERASYNEQFF. CDR3 sequence (DNA): TGTGCCAGCAGCTCCGAGCGGGCCTCCTACAATGAGCAGTTCTTC.

The chain recombines TRBV3-1 (or the pseudogene TRBV3-2) with TRBJ1-1; D remains ambiguous. CDR3 length: 12 residues. CDR1 and CDR2 from the germline V gene are LGHDT and YNNKEL (reference sequence). Trimming took off 5 bases at V and 4 bases at J, with 8 bases between the two ends. CDR3 bases: TGTGCCAGCAGCGCGACGGGCACTGAAGCTTTCTTT. This encodes CASSATGTEAFF.

J is TRBJ2-1 and V is TRBV11-2; 8 bases map to TRBD2. CDR3 length: 15 residues. CDR1 is SGHAT, CDR2 FQNNGV, per germline. After removal of 0 bases from V and 7 bases from J, the junction contained 5 bases not matched to a gene. The CDR3 region has the DNA TGTGCCAGCAGCTTAGAAACGGGGGGGTGGAATGAGCAGTTCTTC. Protein: CASSLETGGWNEQFF.

This clone came up once. This rearrangement joins TRBV20-1 to TRBJ1-2; D not certain. V was pared by 4 bases and J by 5 bases, with 8 bases between. Germline V gene sequence: CDR1 DFQATT, CDR2 SNEGSKA (reference sequence). This CDR3 has 11 residues. CDR3 amino acids: CSATREYGYTF. In DNA, the CDR3 is TGCAGTGCTACCCGAGAGTATGGCTACACCTTC.

The chain uses TRBV7-8 and TRBJ2-7; TRBD2 agrees at 7 bases. The CDR3 has 15 amino acids. Germline V gene lookup returns CDR1 SGHVS and CDR2 FQNEAQ. Unmatched junction bases numbered 10, after V lost 3 bases and J lost 5 bases. This CDR3 reads CASSLRETRNNEQYF. The CDR3 DNA reads TGTGCCAGCAGCTTGCGGGAGACTAGAAACAACGAGCAGTACTTC.

DNA for the CDR3: TGTGCCAGCAGAGTAGCGGGAGGGGTCATGAGGCAGTTCTTC. It translates to CASRVAGGVMRQFF. The chain has TRBV2 and TRBJ2-1, with 11 nucleotides matching TRBD2. CDR1 and CDR2 (germline): SNHLY, FYNNEI. Unmatched junction bases numbered 10, after V lost 6 bases and J lost 12 bases. The CDR3 is 14 amino acids.

V and J are TRBV2 and TRBJ1-2; possibly TRBD1 for D (5 bases). The germline V gene encodes CDR1 SNHLY and CDR2 FYNNEI. This CDR3 is 14 amino acids long. Trimming removed 1 base from V and 2 bases from J, with 8 bases in between. The CDR3 loop is CASSEVGGNYGYTF. For the CDR3, the DNA is TGTGCCAGCAGTGAAGTTGGGGGGAACTATGGCTACACCTTC.

V and J are TRBV5-4 and TRBJ1-2; 7 bases are shared with TRBD1. There are 15 residues in the CDR3. Unmatched junction bases numbered 11, after V lost 6 bases and J lost 3 bases. The V gene's germline CDR1 is SGHNT and CDR2 YYREEE (reference sequence). CDR3 loop: CASTLGQYIDYGYTF. The CDR3 DNA sequence: TGTGCCAGCACCCTGGGACAGTATATTGACTATGGCTACACCTTC.

The genes are TRBV18 and TRBJ2-7; a weak D match, TRBD2 (6 bases). Germline V gene data show CDR1 as KGHSH and CDR2 as LQKENI. V lost 5 bases and J 0 bases, leaving 14 bases between the germline ends. The CDR3 runs to 15 residues. In DNA form, the CDR3 reads TGTGCCAGCTCAACCGGGGCGGGACGCTCCTACGAGCAGTACTTC. Protein sequence: CASSTGAGRSYEQYF.

V gene TRBV11-2 combines with J gene TRBJ2-3, with D maybe TRBD1 (5 bases). Trimming cost V 5 bases and J 4 bases, with 19 bases left between them. The CDR3 is 16 amino acids. Germline values: CDR1 SGHAT, CDR2 FQNNGV. The CDR3, as DNA: TGTGCCAGCAGCCCCAATCAGGGTGGGAAATCAGATACGCAGTATTTT. The encoded protein is CASSPNQGGKSDTQYF.

The chain recombines TRBV5-4 with TRBJ2-1, with 11 bases aligning to TRBD2. The CDR3 contains 15 residues. Losses at the gene ends were 2 bases for V and 6 bases for J; bases not matched to a gene: 4. The germline CDR1 and CDR2 sequences are SGHNT and YYREEE (reference sequence). The CDR3 loop reads CASSFLAGGFNEQFF. CDR3 bases: TGTGCCAGCAGCTTCCTAGCGGGAGGTTTCAATGAGCAGTTCTTC.

The V and J genes are TRBV6-5 and TRBJ2-7, with TRBD2 as a possible D gene (5 bases). The CDR3 runs to 14 residues. V shed 2 bases and J shed 0 bases, with 8 bases lying between them. The germline V gene has CDR1 MNHEY and CDR2 SVGAGI. The CDR3 here is CASSYGELSYEQYF. The CDR3 region has the DNA TGTGCCAGCAGTTACGGGGAGCTCTCCTACGAGCAGTACTTC.